The following is a TCR beta chain sequence with its context. The data originate from a study of CXCR3-negative and CXCR3-positive naive CD8 T cells. Through 5' RACE with UMI labels, the TRB cDNA libraries were prepared. TCRdb re-called the 5' RACE reads and shows each CDR3 protein once, DNA omitted. The sample is made up of some 9,600 distinct CDR3 sequences, and the top ten hold over 0.8% of it. CDR3 length: 18 amino acids. Germline lookup yields CDR1 DFQATT and CDR2 SNEGSKA (reference sequence). Input material: naive CXCR3- CD8+ T cells from blood. The subset here: CD45RO-CCR7+CD27+CD95- naive CD8+ T cells lacking CXCR3 (TNR3-). This TCR was recovered from a human donor in good health. Some clones in this sample may be carry-over from other donors' samples. This chain connects TRBV20-1 to TRBJ2-1; absent DNA, TCRdb's TRBD2 call cannot be checked. The CDR3 loop reads CSAPGLAGGLVVSDEQFF.